One TCR beta chain is described in this entry. The data were obtained in a study of blood T cell repertoires in COVID-19. The CDR3 loop spans 15 amino acids. CDR1 is SGDLS and CDR2 is YYNGEE in the germline V gene. The ends were cut back, 4 bases at V and 7 bases at J, with 17 bases in the middle. Data came from immunoSEQ multiplex PCR; TCRdb stores just in-frame clones and leaves some out. Of 120,000 or so clones in the sample, roughly four fifths were seen once. This TCR was recovered from a man aged 55 to 70 with acute or convalescent COVID-19. This chain links TRBV9 with TRBJ1-4, with D uncertain. Input material: peripheral blood. The CDR3 here is CASSPRERLGEKLFF. The CDR3 nucleotides are TGTGCCAGCAGCCCGAGAGAGAGGCTTGGTGAAAAACTGTTTTTT.